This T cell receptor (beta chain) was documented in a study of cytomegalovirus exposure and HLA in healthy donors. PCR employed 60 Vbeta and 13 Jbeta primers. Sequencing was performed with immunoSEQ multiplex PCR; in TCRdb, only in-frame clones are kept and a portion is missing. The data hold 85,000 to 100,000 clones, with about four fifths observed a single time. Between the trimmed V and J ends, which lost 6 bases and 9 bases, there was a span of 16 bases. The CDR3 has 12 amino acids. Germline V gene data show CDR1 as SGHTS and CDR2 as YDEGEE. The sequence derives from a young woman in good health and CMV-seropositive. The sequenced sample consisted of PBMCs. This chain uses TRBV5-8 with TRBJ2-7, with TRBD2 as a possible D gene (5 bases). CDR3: CASIRTRESQYF. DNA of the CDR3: TGTGCCAGCATCCGGACCCGGGAATCGCAGTACTTC.